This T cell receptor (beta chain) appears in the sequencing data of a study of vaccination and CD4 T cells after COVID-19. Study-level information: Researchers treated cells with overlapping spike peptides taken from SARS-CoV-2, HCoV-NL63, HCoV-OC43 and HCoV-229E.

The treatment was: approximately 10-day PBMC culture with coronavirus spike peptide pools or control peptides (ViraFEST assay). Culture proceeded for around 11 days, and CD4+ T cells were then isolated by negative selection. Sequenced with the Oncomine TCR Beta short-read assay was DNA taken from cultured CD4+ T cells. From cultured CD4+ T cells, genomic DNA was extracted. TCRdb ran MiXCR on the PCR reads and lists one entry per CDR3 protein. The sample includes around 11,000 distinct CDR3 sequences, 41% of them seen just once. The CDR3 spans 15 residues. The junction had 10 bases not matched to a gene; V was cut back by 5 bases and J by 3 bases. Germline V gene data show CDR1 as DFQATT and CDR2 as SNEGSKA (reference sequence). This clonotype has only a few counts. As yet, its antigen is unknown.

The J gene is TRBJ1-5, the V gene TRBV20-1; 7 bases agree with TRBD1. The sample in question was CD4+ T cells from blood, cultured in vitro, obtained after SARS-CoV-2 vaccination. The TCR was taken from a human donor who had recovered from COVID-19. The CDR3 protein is CSAGHRQGNNQPQHF. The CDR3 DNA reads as TGCAGTGCTGGGCATCGACAGGGTAACAATCAGCCCCAGCATTTT.